The T cell receptor (beta chain) under discussion was sequenced for a study of radiation and T cells in renal cell carcinoma (dated by TCRdb to the early 2020s). For context, the study as a whole: Samples were obtained from a clinical trial, in which 15 Gy stereotactic body radiation therapy was delivered to primary renal cell carcinomas and nephrectomy was performed 4 weeks later. In total, 50 or so samples, comprising around 25 tumors and roughly 27 peripheral blood samples, were subjected to TCR beta sequencing. A total of 4 million to 5 million unique CDR3 nucleotide sequences, encoding 2,500,000 or so unique CDR3 amino acid sequences, were found across all 50 or so samples. Broad study findings and their caveats: Blood repertoire dynamics were not followed beyond 4 weeks after treatment. Because pretreatment tumor biopsies were not available, the study could not determine whether clonotypes were already present within the tumor at baseline. In blood, the top tumor clonotypes increased between baseline and 2 weeks post-radiation and then shrank by 4 weeks, which suggests that tumor-resident clones expanded only transiently. With a single-armed trial design, the study had no way to address how radiation dose or scheduling affects the TCR repertoire.

TCR beta libraries were generated from genomic DNA with the immunoSEQ kit, following the manufacturer's recommendations. For library preparation, a first multiplex PCR was performed with proprietary primers, followed by a second PCR in which unique barcodes were added, and bead cleanups were performed after each round. A positive control reaction and a negative control reaction, both provided in the kit, were run with every batch of samples. The final libraries were assessed on an Agilent 4200 TapeStation D1000 ScreenTape, pooled by volume, and quantified by qPCR. Sequencing ran on an Illumina NextSeq500 with a MidOutput 150-cycle cartridge, using 156 Read1 and 15 Index1 cycles with kit custom primers. The pooled library was loaded at approximately 0.95 pM with an approximately 21% PhiX control spike-in. The study's own analysis went as follows. Vendor-processed data were analyzed in R, and a clonotype was defined as all T cells sharing the same CDR3 nucleotide sequence. In the clone abundance analyses, frequencies in each sample were normalized to that sample's 10,000 most abundant clones. Before analysis, public T cell clones were removed, and these numbered fewer than six per sample on average. Tumor-enriched and baseline blood-enriched clonotypes were defined by at least a 32-fold difference in abundance between compartments. Clonotypes expanded or contracted between blood time points were identified with a beta-binomial differential abundance model. Similarity between tumor and blood repertoires was quantified using the Baroni-Urbani and Buser coefficient, and groups were compared with two-tailed Wilcoxon tests in R. TCRdb retrieved this table from immuneACCESS and kept in-frame rearrangements only. Not all clones are present; in checked studies, unresolved V genes account for under half, and no reason is known for the remainder. V and J calls and clone size are copied from that table; D and trimming were computed from the DNA. The sample table holds some 120,000 clones, of which roughly 80% were seen once. The ten largest make up around 3% of the sample.

CDR1 and CDR2 (KGHSH, LQKENI) derive from the germline V gene. Its CDR3 holds 14 amino acids, cysteine through phenylalanine. Only the CDR3 DNA is retained, 42 bases long and in frame from the first base. Relative to germline, V is 1 base shorter and J is 4 bases shorter, with 11 bases between their ends. In light of the paper, this sample's time point label describes: baseline pretreatment blood. Interpreted using the paper, the treatment or condition label stands for: 15 Gy SBRT to primary tumor, nephrectomy 4 weeks later. To follow tumor-enriched clonotypes, peripheral blood was collected serially from radiation-treated patients at baseline and again at 2 weeks and 4 weeks after SBRT. Every patient had renal cell carcinoma of clear cell pathology. The QIAamp DNA Blood Mini Kit (Qiagen) was used to prepare genomic DNA for TCR sequencing. The analyses included only samples that passed all quality control checks.

With respect to this clone: The clone's antigen remains unknown. Per-base qualities were not stored, and no clone one base away is much larger.

This clonotype was obtained from a woman between 55 and 75 years old with renal cell carcinoma. The sample in question was blood, obtained from a patient whose treatment included radiotherapy and nephrectomy. The V and J genes are TRBV18 and TRBJ2-7; the D gene is unclear. The CDR3 in this case is CASSPLSREYEQYF. The nucleotides are TGTGCCAGCTCACCACTTTCCAGAGAATACGAGCAGTACTTC.